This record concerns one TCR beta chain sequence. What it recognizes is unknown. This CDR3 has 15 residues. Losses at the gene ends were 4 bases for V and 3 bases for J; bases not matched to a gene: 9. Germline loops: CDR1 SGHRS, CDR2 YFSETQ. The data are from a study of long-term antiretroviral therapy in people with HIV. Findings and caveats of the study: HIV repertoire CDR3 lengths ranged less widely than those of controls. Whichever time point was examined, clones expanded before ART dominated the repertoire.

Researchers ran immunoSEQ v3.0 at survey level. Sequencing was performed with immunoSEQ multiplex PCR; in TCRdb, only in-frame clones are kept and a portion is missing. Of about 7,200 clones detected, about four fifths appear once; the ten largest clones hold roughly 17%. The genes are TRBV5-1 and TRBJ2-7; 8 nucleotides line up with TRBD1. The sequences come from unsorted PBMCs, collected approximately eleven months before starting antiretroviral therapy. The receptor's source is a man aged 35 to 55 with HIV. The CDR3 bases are TGCGCCAGCAGCCAAAAGACCGGACAGGGCTACGAGCAGTACTTC. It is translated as CASSQKTGQGYEQYF.